Listed below are T cell receptor beta chains from one sample, sequenced in a study of blood T cell repertoires in COVID-19. Clones were sequenced by immunoSEQ multiplex PCR, and TCRdb holds only the in-frame ones, with some missing. The sample includes roughly 90,000 clones, about 85% of them seen just once. Sequencing was performed on peripheral blood. The receptor source for this set is a human donor in a cohort sampled during active COVID-19. Each CDR3 is given with its conserved first and last residue. The D gene is left open where the match is weak. Size is stated for part of the rows, as once, few or many counts, or as a class when the clone is expanded.

NA TRBD1 TRBJ2-7 15 TRBV6-2/TRBV6-3 TGTGCCAGCAGTTACCGTGAGACAGGGTCCTACGAGCAGTACTTC CASSYRETGSYEQYF
NA TRBD2 TRBJ2-2 16 TRBV9 TGTGCCAGCAGCGTATCGGCGGGGGCGAACACCGGGGAGCTGTTTTTT CASSVSAGANTGELFF
NA NA TRBJ2-7 14 TRBV4-1 TGCGCCAGCAGCCCAGCCCCAGGGCCCTACGAGCAGTACTTC CASSPAPGPYEQYF
NA NA TRBJ2-1 16 TRBV5-5 TGTGCCAGCAGCTATCCAGCGGCCACTTCGAACAGTGAGCAGTTCTTC CASSYPAATSNSEQFF
NA NA TRBJ2-5 13 TRBV5-4 TGTGCCAGCAGCTGGGCGGGTGGGGAGACCCAGTACTTC CASSWAGGETQYF
NA TRBD1 TRBJ1-2 15 TRBV10-3 TGTGCCATCAGTGAGTCGTATTCCGGGACAGGGGGCTACACCTTC CAISESYSGTGGYTF
NA TRBD1 TRBJ2-7 15 TRBV6-6 TGTGCCAGCAGTTACGGGGACAGGGGTTATTACGAGCAGTACTTC CASSYGDRGYYEQYF
NA TRBD1 TRBJ1-2 18 TRBV4-3 TGCGCCAGCAGCCAAGAAAGGCGATTAGTGGACAGGTCTGGCGGCTACACCTTC CASSQERRLVDRSGGYTF
NA NA TRBJ2-7 11 TRBV6-2/TRBV6-3 TGTGCCAGCAGCCACATCCAGCGCCAGTACTTC CASSHIQRQYF
NA NA TRBJ2-2 14 TRBV9 TGTGCCGGCAGCCCTCGGACTTCGTCCGGGGAGCTGTTTTTT CAGSPRTSSGELFF
NA TRBD2 TRBJ2-2 15 TRBV19 TGTGCCAGTAGTATGTCGGGGAGGGGTGCCGGGGAGCTGTTTTTT CASSMSGRGAGELFF
NA TRBD2 TRBJ2-3 16 TRBV29-1 TGCAGCACGCATTTGCTACTAGCGGGAGTCGAAGATACGCAGTATTTT CSTHLLLAGVEDTQYF
NA NA TRBJ2-1 13 TRBV30 TGTGCCCTTACCGGTGATGCCTACAATGAGCAGTTCTTC CALTGDAYNEQFF
NA NA TRBJ2-1 13 TRBV7-7 TGTGCTAGCAGCCAGAGTCCGGGCAATGAGCAGTTCTTC CASSQSPGNEQFF
NA NA TRBJ2-2 13 TRBV5-4 TGTGCCAGCAGCTTGGTGGAGTACGGGGAGCTGTTTTTT CASSLVEYGELFF
few NA TRBJ2-3 18 TRBV24-1 TGTGCCACCAGTGATCCCGCCCGACCGAGAGGCGGCACAGATACGCAGTATTTT CATSDPARPRGGTDTQYF
NA TRBD1 TRBJ2-7 16 TRBV27 TGTGCCAGCAGTTCAACCCCTGGACAGGGAAGGTTGGAGCAGTACTTC CASSSTPGQGRLEQYF
NA TRBD1 TRBJ1-2 15 TRBV28 TGTGCCAGCAGTTTAATCGACAGGGGGGTCTATGGCTACACCTTC CASSLIDRGVYGYTF
NA NA TRBJ2-3 15 TRBV5-1 TGCGCCAGCAGCTTGGCCGTTGGAGGGCCGAATACGCAGTATTTT CASSLAVGGPNTQYF
NA TRBD1 TRBJ2-7 14 TRBV7-9 TGTGCCAGCAGCTGGGACAGGGGTTTGTACGAGCAGTACTTC CASSWDRGLYEQYF
NA NA TRBJ1-2 13 TRBV2 TGTGCCAGCAGCGCCCAACAGGGTACTGGCTACACCTTC CASSAQQGTGYTF
NA NA TRBJ2-2 16 TRBV10-3 TGTGCCATCAGTGGGGTGGAGGGGACCTCGGGTATGGCGCTGTTTTTT CAISGVEGTSGMALFF
NA NA TRBJ1-3 15 TRBV9 TGTGCCAGCAGCGAATCCTACGGCTCTGGAAACACCATATATTTT CASSESYGSGNTIYF
NA TRBD1 TRBJ2-4 14 TRBV2 TGTGCCAGCAAGGCCTACGGGACAGCTAACATTCAGTACTTC CASKAYGTANIQYF
NA TRBD1 TRBJ2-3 15 TRBV5-6 TGTGCCAGCAGCCCTGACAGGGCATTGGCAGATACGCAGTATTTT CASSPDRALADTQYF
NA NA TRBJ1-5 14 TRBV5-1 TGCGCCAGCAGCTTGGATGGGGCCTATCAGCCCCAGCATTTT CASSLDGAYQPQHF
NA TRBD1 TRBJ2-7 13 TRBV19 TGTGCCAGTAGCCCCGACAGGGGCGGGGAGCAGTACTTC CASSPDRGGEQYF
NA NA TRBJ1-2 14 TRBV9 TGTGCCAGCAGCTCACAGACAATCCCCCCAGGCTACACCTTC CASSSQTIPPGYTF
once NA TRBJ1-1 14 TRBV27 TGTGCCAGCAGTTTACTTTCAGGGAACACTGAAGCTTTCTTT CASSLLSGNTEAFF
NA TRBD1 TRBJ1-3 16 TRBV5-4 TGTGCCAGCAGCTTCCGCACGGGACAGACTGGAAACACCATATATTTT CASSFRTGQTGNTIYF
NA NA TRBJ2-7 12 TRBV28 TGTGCTGCCTCCCGTCAGTCCTACGAGCAGTACTTC CAASRQSYEQYF
NA TRBD1 TRBJ2-1 15 TRBV15 TGTGCCACCAGCGAGGGACAGGGGGCGTTCAATGAGCAGTTCTTC CATSEGQGAFNEQFF
NA NA TRBJ2-5 14 TRBV9 TGTGCCAGCAGCATCTGGACAGACCAAGAGACCCAGTACTTC CASSIWTDQETQYF
once TRBD1 TRBJ1-4 14 TRBV30 TGTGCCTGGAGGGGGAACAGGGGAGGAGAAAAACTGTTTTTT CAWRGNRGGEKLFF
NA TRBD2 TRBJ2-7 15 TRBV4-1 TGCGCCAGCAGCCTCGGGACTAGCGGACCCTACGAGCAGTACTTC CASSLGTSGPYEQYF
NA TRBD2 TRBJ2-7 15 TRBV4-1 TGCGCCAGCAGCCAAATGGCGGGAGGCTCCTACGAGCAGTACTTC CASSQMAGGSYEQYF
NA TRBD1 TRBJ2-5 16 TRBV6-2/TRBV6-3 TGTGCCAGCAGCCATCTGGGGACAGGGAGTCGAGAGACCCAGTACTTC CASSHLGTGSRETQYF
few NA TRBJ2-7 16 TRBV27 TGTGCCAGCAGCTCCAAGACAGTTCCCTACTCCTACGAGCAGTACTTC CASSSKTVPYSYEQYF
NA TRBD1 TRBJ2-5 15 TRBV7-2 TGTGCCAGCAGCTTCGACAGGGGGCTCTCGGAGACCCAGTACTTC CASSFDRGLSETQYF
once TRBD2 TRBJ2-5 17 TRBV5-1 TGCGCCAGCAGCCGGTGGTCTAGCGGGAGGGCAGACGAGACCCAGTACTTC CASSRWSSGRADETQYF
NA NA TRBJ1-4 16 TRBV2 TGTGCCAGCTCGGTCCGAGGACTTGCAACTAATGAAAAACTGTTTTTT CASSVRGLATNEKLFF
NA NA TRBJ2-2 17 TRBV7-2 TGTGCCAGCACCCTGTTCAAGGCGGGGCTAACCCCCGGGGAGCTGTTTTTT CASTLFKAGLTPGELFF
once TRBD1 TRBJ2-1 19 TRBV4-3 TGCGCCAGCAGCCAAGATCAAGGGGGCGGGCTGACGGCCTACAATGAGCAGTTCTTC CASSQDQGGGLTAYNEQFF
NA TRBD2 TRBJ2-3 16 TRBV7-9 TGTGCCAGCAGTGTTCTTAGCGGGGGGGCCACAGATACGCAGTATTTT CASSVLSGGATDTQYF
NA NA TRBJ1-2 13 TRBV15 TGTGCCACCAGCAGAGATCAGGGGTATGGCTACACCTTC CATSRDQGYGYTF
NA TRBD1 TRBJ1-5 16 TRBV5-8 TGTGCCAGCAGCTTGGGGACAGGGAATAGCAATCAGCCCCAGCATTTT CASSLGTGNSNQPQHF
NA NA TRBJ2-6 20 TRBV3-1/TRBV3-2 TGTGCCAGCAGACCTTGGTCTTCTCAGGGGCCCAGCTCTGGGGCCAACGTCCTGACTTTC CASRPWSSQGPSSGANVLTF
NA NA TRBJ2-7 13 TRBV9 TGTGCCAGCAGCGTTTCGTGGGGGGACGAGCAGTACTTC CASSVSWGDEQYF
NA TRBD2 TRBJ2-1 16 TRBV5-1 TGCGCCAGCAGCTTGGTTTTGCTAGCGGGAGTGAATGAGCAGTTCTTC CASSLVLLAGVNEQFF
NA TRBD2 TRBJ2-3 16 TRBV19 TGTGCCAGTAGTATAGGGGCTAGCGGGGGCAGAGATACGCAGTATTTT CASSIGASGGRDTQYF
NA TRBD1 TRBJ2-2 15 TRBV6-5 TGTGCCAGCAGAGGGACAGGGCGTAACACCGGGGAGCTGTTTTTT CASRGTGRNTGELFF
NA TRBD1 TRBJ1-6 13 TRBV14 TGTGCCAGCAGCGGACAGGGACGGTCACCCCTCCACTTT CASSGQGRSPLHF
NA NA TRBJ2-1 15 TRBV12-5 TGTGCTAGTGGTCTAGGAGGACAGTACTACAATGAGCAGTTCTTC CASGLGGQYYNEQFF
NA TRBD1 TRBJ2-3 15 TRBV7-8 TGTGCCAGCAGCCTACGGACAGGGGCGACAGATACGCAGTATTTT CASSLRTGATDTQYF
few NA TRBJ1-2 14 TRBV5-4 TGTGCCAGCAGCACAGAATGGACAGCCCATGGCTACACCTTC CASSTEWTAHGYTF
NA TRBD2 TRBJ2-2 17 TRBV24-1 TGTGCCACCAGTGATTTAGGCCTAGCGGGGAACACCGGGGAGCTGTTTTTT CATSDLGLAGNTGELFF
NA NA TRBJ2-7 12 TRBV6-2/TRBV6-3 TGTGCCAGCAGTTCACCGCGGCTGCAGCAGTACTTC CASSSPRLQQYF
NA NA TRBJ1-2 13 TRBV12-3/TRBV12-4 TGTGCCAGCAGTTACGGGGGTTCCTATGGCTACACCTTC CASSYGGSYGYTF